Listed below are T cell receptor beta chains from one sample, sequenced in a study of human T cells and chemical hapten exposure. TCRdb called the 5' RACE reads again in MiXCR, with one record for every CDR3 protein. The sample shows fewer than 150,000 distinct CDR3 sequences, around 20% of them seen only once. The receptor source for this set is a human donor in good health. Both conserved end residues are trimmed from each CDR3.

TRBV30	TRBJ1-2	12	AWSQPGTNYGYT
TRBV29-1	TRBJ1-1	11	SPGQRFNTEAF
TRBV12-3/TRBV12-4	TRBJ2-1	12	AQRVLAGGDEQF
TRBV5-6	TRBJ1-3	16	ASSFRGIGTFSGNTIY
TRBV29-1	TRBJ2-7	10	SVSTGGSEQY
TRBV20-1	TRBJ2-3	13	SARGPGGAADTQY
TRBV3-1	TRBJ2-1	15	ASSQDVREFSYNEQF
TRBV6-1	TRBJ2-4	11	ASRPLAKNIQY
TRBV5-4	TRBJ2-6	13	TTKREGPGANVLT
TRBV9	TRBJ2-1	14	ASSLQTSGVLDEQF
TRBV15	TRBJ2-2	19	ATSRDSPGLAGEGRTGELF
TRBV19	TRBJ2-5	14	ASSSETGFLQETQY
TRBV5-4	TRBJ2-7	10	ASSFTSREQY
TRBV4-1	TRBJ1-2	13	ASSQEGGRYYGYT
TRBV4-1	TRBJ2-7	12	ASSLLVATYEQY
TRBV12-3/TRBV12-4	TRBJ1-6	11	ASITAGGSPLH
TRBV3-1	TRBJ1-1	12	ASSLQGSNTEAF
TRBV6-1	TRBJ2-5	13	ASSEGDRVRETQY